Listed below are T cell receptor beta chains from one sample, sequenced in a study of cytomegalovirus exposure and HLA in healthy donors. TCRdb's copy holds only in-frame clones and misses some; the assay was immunoSEQ multiplex PCR. Here the sample spans roughly 100,000 clones, less than 85% being singletons. The sample was PBMCs. These receptors all come from a man aged 55 to 70 in good health and CMV-seronegative. Both conserved end residues are trimmed from each CDR3. Fields, in order: V gene, J gene, CDR3 length, clone size, CDR3 protein. Size values are once, few and many counts, or a class for expanded clones, and some rows have none.

V: TRBV7-2; J: TRBJ1-6; length: 11; size: .; CDR3: ASSLRTPTPLH
V: TRBV10-3; J: TRBJ2-2; length: 13; size: .; CDR3: AISDRGTEVGELF
V: TRBV5-6; J: TRBJ1-4; length: 13; size: .; CDR3: ASSLYVGANEKLF
V: TRBV14; J: TRBJ1-1; length: 13; size: .; CDR3: ASSQVVGGDTEAF
V: TRBV29-1; J: TRBJ2-3; length: 10; size: .; CDR3: SVVSDTDTQY
V: TRBV7-9; J: TRBJ1-3; length: 14; size: .; CDR3: ASSPLDPGTGNTIY
V: TRBV28; J: TRBJ1-4; length: 11; size: .; CDR3: ASSFWQNEKLF
V: TRBV5-1; J: TRBJ2-7; length: 13; size: .; CDR3: ASSVPGQGAYEQY
V: TRBV5-1; J: TRBJ2-1; length: 11; size: .; CDR3: ASSQDRNNEQF
V: TRBV2; J: TRBJ2-4; length: 11; size: .; CDR3: ASSLAGGNIQY
V: TRBV29-1; J: TRBJ2-3; length: 10; size: .; CDR3: SGGTGTDTQY
V: TRBV29-1; J: TRBJ1-5; length: 10; size: .; CDR3: SVVTGNQPQH
V: TRBV13; J: TRBJ2-3; length: 16; size: .; CDR3: ASSLGDYLAGGTDTQY
V: TRBV29-1; J: TRBJ1-2; length: 11; size: .; CDR3: SVGWGGVEGYT
V: TRBV4-1; J: TRBJ2-5; length: 12; size: .; CDR3: ASSQGSGGETQY
V: TRBV6-5; J: TRBJ2-2; length: 13; size: .; CDR3: ASSLAGGPTGELF
V: TRBV29-1; J: TRBJ1-1; length: 10; size: .; CDR3: SARGENTEAF
V: TRBV12-5; J: TRBJ2-1; length: 16; size: .; CDR3: ASGLVPDGRGPYNGQF
V: TRBV4-2; J: TRBJ1-1; length: 14; size: few; CDR3: ASSQDTAGYWTEAF
V: TRBV7-3; J: TRBJ2-1; length: 13; size: .; CDR3: ASSSTGGVGNEQF
V: TRBV29-1; J: TRBJ1-3; length: 10; size: few; CDR3: SVRGSRNTIY
V: TRBV7-2; J: TRBJ1-5; length: 10; size: .; CDR3: ASSPPAGAQH
V: TRBV4-1; J: TRBJ1-6; length: 12; size: .; CDR3: ASSQGQQNSPLH
V: TRBV19; J: TRBJ2-2; length: 12; size: .; CDR3: ASRDSANTGELF
V: TRBV7-9; J: TRBJ2-3; length: 11; size: .; CDR3: ASSPTITDTQY
V: TRBV29-1; J: TRBJ1-4; length: 12; size: once; CDR3: SVAGSATNEKLF
V: TRBV5-1; J: TRBJ1-6; length: 13; size: .; CDR3: ASSPGQEPNSPLH
V: TRBV6-5; J: TRBJ2-1; length: 13; size: .; CDR3: ASSKTSGDYNEQF
V: TRBV7-3; J: TRBJ1-5; length: 16; size: .; CDR3: ASSSHYTGVESNQPQH
V: TRBV4-1; J: TRBJ2-7; length: 13; size: .; CDR3: ASSQDRKGGYEQY
V: TRBV5-6; J: TRBJ2-3; length: 14; size: .; CDR3: ASSSNLVTNTDTQY
V: TRBV6-5; J: TRBJ1-6; length: 14; size: .; CDR3: ASSYSGGHMNSPLH
V: TRBV5-1; J: TRBJ2-5; length: 13; size: .; CDR3: ASSDQLASQETQY
V: TRBV29-1; J: TRBJ1-4; length: 12; size: few; CDR3: SVSATGGVEKLF
V: TRBV28; J: TRBJ2-2; length: 12; size: .; CDR3: ASIPGQSSGELF
V: TRBV30; J: TRBJ1-2; length: 12; size: .; CDR3: AWTYDSRDYGYT
V: TRBV6-1; J: TRBJ2-1; length: 13; size: many; CDR3: ASSEAGATDNEQF
V: TRBV9; J: TRBJ1-1; length: 12; size: once; CDR3: ASSVVEGDTEAF
V: TRBV11-2; J: TRBJ1-3; length: 15; size: .; CDR3: ASSPRPSGQGTDTIY
V: TRBV4-1; J: TRBJ2-3; length: 12; size: .; CDR3: ASSPPGPTDTQY
V: TRBV7-9; J: TRBJ1-1; length: 13; size: .; CDR3: ASSQAGHEGTEAF
V: TRBV19; J: TRBJ2-5; length: 11; size: few; CDR3: ASSIVSYETQY
V: TRBV5-1; J: TRBJ2-2; length: 13; size: few; CDR3: ASSFTTVNSGELF
V: TRBV5-1; J: TRBJ2-5; length: 11; size: .; CDR3: ASSTGSKETQY
V: TRBV27; J: TRBJ1-3; length: 15; size: once; CDR3: ASRVDRKFVYGNTIY
V: TRBV6-1; J: TRBJ1-3; length: 11; size: .; CDR3: ASTRTSGNTIY
V: TRBV2; J: TRBJ2-2; length: 11; size: .; CDR3: ASSEWGRGELF
V: TRBV4-1; J: TRBJ2-4; length: 16; size: .; CDR3: ASSHLGAGTTGIGIQY
V: TRBV27; J: TRBJ1-6; length: 11; size: .; CDR3: ASSLYTYSPLH
V: TRBV14; J: TRBJ1-3; length: 15; size: .; CDR3: ASSPGFGGSSGNTIY
V: TRBV7-8; J: TRBJ1-5; length: 15; size: .; CDR3: ASSLKVSGALGQPQH
V: TRBV28; J: TRBJ1-3; length: 14; size: .; CDR3: ASSSGQGLSGNTIY